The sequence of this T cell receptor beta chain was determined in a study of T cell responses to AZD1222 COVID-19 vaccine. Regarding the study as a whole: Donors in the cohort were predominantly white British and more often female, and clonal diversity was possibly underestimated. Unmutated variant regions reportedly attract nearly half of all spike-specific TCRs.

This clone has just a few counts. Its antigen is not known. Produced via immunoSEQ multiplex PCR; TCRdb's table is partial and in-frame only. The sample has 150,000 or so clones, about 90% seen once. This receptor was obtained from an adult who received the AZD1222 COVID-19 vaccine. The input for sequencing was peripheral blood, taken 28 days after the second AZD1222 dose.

CDR3 sequence: CASSPLRGRHEKLFF. In DNA form, the CDR3 reads TGTGCCAGCAGTCCCTTAAGGGGGCGTCATGAAAAACTGTTTTTT. J is TRBJ1-4 and V is TRBV6-5, with 7 bases matching TRBD1. The CDR3 extends over 15 amino acids. Germline V gene sequence: CDR1 MNHEY, CDR2 SVGAGI. Trimming took 5 bases from V and 6 from J; bases not matched to a gene: 9.